Presented here are 24 T cell receptor beta chains from one specimen sequenced in a study of T cells in Graves' hyperthyroidism and ophthalmopathy. RNA transcripts yielded amplified TCR beta CDR3 regions. The HTBI set primed first-round TCR CDR3 RT-PCR. A single record per CDR3 protein comes from TCRdb applying MiXCR to the multiplex PCR reads. There are tens of thousands of distinct CDR3 sequences in the sample; around half occur only once, and 5.5% to 7.5% lies in the top ten. Sequenced: blood. The receptors stem from a woman in her 50s with Graves' hyperthyroidism that later progressed to Graves' ophthalmopathy.

As to this clonotype: One end of the junction does not line up with germline, which may come from a read error. The J gene is TRBJ2-3, the V gene TRBV20-1; no definite D call. The CDR3 loop spans 9 amino acids. Germline-derived CDR1 and CDR2 are DFQATT and SNEGSKA (reference sequence). CDR3 region: CSARDAQYF. CDR3 coding DNA: TGCAGTGCTAGAGATGCGCAGTATTTT.

The chain employs TRBV4-2 and TRBJ2-5; possibly TRBD1 or TRBD2 for D (5 bases each). Trimming took 4 bases from V and 5 from J, leaving 14 bases between them. Germline CDR1 reads LGHNA; CDR2 reads YNFKEQ. The CDR3 spans 14 residues. The chain's CDR3 is CASSLQVAGETQYF. The DNA for the CDR3 is TGTGCCAGCAGCCTACAGGTGGCGGGCGAGACCCAGTACTTC.

This clonotype was seen repeatedly, ten times or more. The chain employs TRBV29-1 and TRBJ2-7; 8 bases align to TRBD1. CDR3 length equals 15 residues. After removal of 3 bases from V and 3 bases from J, the junction contained 10 bases not matched to a gene. In germline, CDR1 is SQVTM, CDR2 ANQGSEA. The CDR3 loop is CSVEGSGTGDYEQYF. The CDR3 DNA is TGCAGCGTTGAGGGATCCGGGACAGGCGACTACGAGCAGTACTTC.

V usage is TRBV6-5 and J usage is TRBJ1-3; no definite D call. Germline V gene data show CDR1 as MNHEY and CDR2 as SVGAGI. CDR3 length: 13 amino acids. Trimming removed 8 bases from V and 4 bases from J, with 12 bases in between. The CDR3, as DNA: TGTGCCAGCTCTGAAAGAGGAGGAAACACCATATATTTT. Its protein is CASSERGGNTIYF.

This clonotype was observed once. The V gene is TRBV19, the J gene TRBJ2-1; 16 nucleotides line up with TRBD2. This CDR3 region has 16 residues. Germline CDR1 reads LNHDA; CDR2 reads SQIVND (reference sequence). Trimming removed 10 bases from V and 5 bases from J; junction bases left unmatched: 8. CDR3 DNA sequence: TGTGCCACCTCCGGGACTAGCGGGAGGGGAGACAATGAGCAGTTCTTC. Its translation is CATSGTSGRGDNEQFF. Full variable domain (outside the CDR3, taken from reference TRBV19 and TRBJ2-1): DGGITQSPKYLFRKEGQNVTLSCEQNLNHDAMYWYRQDPGQGLRLIYYSQIVNDFQKGDIAEGYSVSREKKESFPLTVTSAQKNPTAFYLCATSGTSGRGDNEQFFGPGTRLTVL.

This clonotype was recorded at least ten times. The chain couples TRBV2 to TRBJ2-3, with a tentative D call TRBD2 (6 bases). Germline CDR1 and CDR2: SNHLY and FYNNEI. CDR3 length: 14 residues. V lost 9 bases to trimming and J lost 2 bases, with 15 bases between them. Here the CDR3 reads CASAGSTDTDTQYF. DNA for the CDR3: TGTGCCAGTGCCGGGAGTACCGACACAGATACGCAGTATTTT. The full variable domain, in which reference TRBV2 and TRBJ2-3 provide the parts outside the CDR3, is EPEVTQTPSHQVTQMGQEVILRCVPISNHLYFYWYRQILGQKVEFLVSFYNNEISEKSEIFDDQFSVERPDGSNFTLKIRSTKLEDSAMYFCASAGSTDTDTQYFGPGTRLTVL.

This clonotype was seen many times. The rearrangement joins TRBV12-3 or TRBV12-4 to TRBJ2-5, with a tentative D call TRBD2 (6 bases). This CDR3 has 13 amino acids. Trimming pared 8 bases from V and 2 bases from J, leaving 12 bases between. The CDR3 sequence: CASAVAGQETQYF. The DNA of the CDR3 is TGTGCCAGCGCAGTGGCGGGACAAGAGACCCAGTACTTC.

This clonotype occurred many times. The rearrangement uses TRBV19 and TRBJ1-1; the D gene is possibly TRBD1 (5 bases). There are 15 residues in the CDR3. Germline V CDR1 and CDR2: LNHDA, SQIVND (reference sequence). The V and J ends lost 5 bases and 5 bases respectively, with 18 bases between them. CDR3 sequence (DNA): TGTGCCAGTAGTGCACGGGAGCCGGGGGATACTGAAGCTTTCTTT. This gives the protein CASSAREPGDTEAFF.

V and J are TRBV19 and TRBJ1-5, with D maybe TRBD1 (5 bases). The CDR3 is made up of 21 amino acids. The germline CDR1 and CDR2 sequences are LNHDA and SQIVND (reference sequence). Trimming took 3 bases from V and 5 from J, leaving 32 bases between them. Here the CDR3 reads CASSISRTSGRPRGRYQPQHF. DNA of the CDR3: TGTGCCAGTAGTATTTCCCGGACTAGCGGGAGGCCACGGGGGAGATATCAGCCCCAGCATTTT.

The rearrangement joins TRBV10-3 to TRBJ2-7; 8 bases are a match to TRBD2. The CDR3 is 13 residues long. The junction had 4 bases not matched to a gene; V was cut back by 9 bases and J by 0 bases. From germline, CDR1 is ENHRY and CDR2 SYGVKD. CDR3 region: CAMAGTSSYEQYF. The CDR3, as DNA: TGTGCCATGGCCGGGACTAGCTCCTACGAGCAGTACTTC.

This clonotype was seen at least ten times. This may come from a read error, since a much larger clone is one base off. V is TRBV10-2 and J is TRBJ2-7; 7 positions agree with TRBD1. Germline V lookup: CDR1 WSHSY, CDR2 SAAADI. Losses at the gene ends were 6 bases for V and 4 bases for J; bases not matched to a gene: 6. The CDR3 is made up of 13 amino acids. The CDR3 protein is CASSARQGYEQYF. The CDR3 coding sequence is TGCGCCAGCAGCGCCAGACAGGGATACGAGCAGTACTTC.

The CDR3 loop is CAWSGGGQQPQHF. For the CDR3, the DNA is TGTGCCTGGAGTGGGGGGGGTCAGCAGCCCCAGCATTTT. This chain joins TRBV30 and TRBJ1-5; weak D call: TRBD1 (5 bases). CDR3 size: 13 residues. Germline V CDR1 and CDR2: GTSNPN, SVGIG (reference sequence). The ends were cut back, 1 base at V and 7 bases at J, with 11 bases in the middle.

Comment on this clonotype: The final CDR3 position lacks the conserved phenylalanine or tryptophan, pointing to a likely read error. The genes are TRBV6-1 and TRBJ2-2; D is possibly TRBD2 (5 bases). Germline CDR1 MNHNS, CDR2 SASEGT. The CDR3 runs to 14 residues. Trimming stripped 6 bases from V and 2 bases from J, with 10 bases between. The CDR3 protein is CASRPAENTGELFL. The CDR3 bases are TGTGCCAGCAGACCAGCGGAAAACACCGGGGAGCTGTTTCTT.

V usage is TRBV5-1 and J usage is TRBJ2-7; 10 bases match TRBD2. This CDR3 is 15 amino acids long. Per germline, CDR1 SGHRS and CDR2 YFSETQ. V lost 2 bases and J lost 5; bases outside the gene matches: 7. CDR3 region: CASSFGASGSNEQYF. CDR3 DNA: TGCGCCAGCAGCTTCGGGGCTAGCGGGAGTAACGAGCAGTACTTC.

In this sample, this clonotype turned up many times. The chain recombines TRBV11-3 with TRBJ2-1; D is possibly TRBD2 (6 bases). V lost 3 bases to trimming and J lost 0 bases, with 15 bases between them. The V gene's germline CDR1 is SGHNT and CDR2 YENEEA. This CDR3 is 17 amino acids long. The CDR3 region is CASSLDLLAVSYNEQFF. CDR3 DNA sequence: TGTGCCAGCAGCTTGGATCTATTAGCGGTCTCCTACAATGAGCAGTTCTTC.

V gene TRBV6-5 combines with J gene TRBJ1-2; D is ambiguous. The CDR3 contains 14 residues. CDR1 is MNHEY and CDR2 is SVGAGI in the germline V gene. With 6 bases removed from V and 12 bases from J, the gap between germline ends came to 23 bases. CDR3 amino acids: CASRRGFSISGNTF. CDR3 coding DNA: TGTGCCAGCAGAAGAGGGTTTTCTATCTCTGGAAACACCTTC.

This clonotype is judged medium-sized. V is TRBV29-1 and J is TRBJ2-1; D is uncertain. V was pared by 3 bases and J by 0 bases, with 3 bases between. Per the germline V gene, CDR1 is SQVTM and CDR2 is ANQGSEA. This CDR3 spans 12 amino acids. The CDR3 protein is CSVDSSYNEQFF. The CDR3 DNA sequence: TGCAGCGTTGACAGCTCCTACAATGAGCAGTTCTTC.

This chain uses TRBV20-1 with TRBJ2-3; tentative D call: TRBD1 (6 bases). V shed 4 bases and J shed 11 bases, with 10 bases lying between them. This CDR3 contains 10 residues. The germline V gene has CDR1 DFQATT and CDR2 SNEGSKA (reference sequence). CDR3 region: CSATTTGQYF. CDR3 nucleotides: TGCAGTGCTACGACGACAGGGCAGTATTTT.

V gene TRBV5-6 combines with J gene TRBJ1-2; D gene unclear. V was shortened by 0 bases and J by 2 bases, with 11 bases between the two germline ends. This CDR3 contains 15 residues. CDR1 is SGHDT and CDR2 is YYEEEE in the germline V gene. The CDR3 is CASSLGGLMNYGYTF. In DNA, the CDR3 is TGTGCCAGCAGCTTGGGTGGTCTTATGAACTATGGCTACACCTTC.

The rearrangement links TRBV7-6 to TRBJ1-5; TRBD1 might be the D (6 bases). The CDR3 runs to 12 residues. From germline, CDR1 is SGHVS and CDR2 FNYEAQ. Trimming stripped 4 bases from V and 14 bases from J, with 15 bases between. CDR3 protein: CASSSGQSYEHF. CDR3 in DNA: TGTGCCAGCAGCTCTGGACAGTCCTACGAGCATTTT.

In its sample, this clonotype was seen a few times. The CDR3 loop is CASSLTRNHAMGTEAFF. The CDR3 DNA reads as TGTGCCAGCAGCTTAACACGTAATCACGCGATGGGCACTGAAGCTTTCTTT. This sequence joins TRBV28 and TRBJ1-1, with D uncertain. Germline CDR1 reads MDHEN; CDR2 reads SYDVKM. This CDR3 contains 17 residues. V lost 6 bases and J 4 bases, leaving 24 bases between the germline ends. The full variable domain, in which reference TRBV28 and TRBJ1-1 provide the parts outside the CDR3, is DVKVTQSSRYLVKRTGEKVFLECVQDMDHENMFWYRQDPGLGLRLIYFSYDVKMKEKGDIPEGYSVSREKKERFSLILESASTNQTSMYLCASSLTRNHAMGTEAFFGQGTRLTVV.

This clonotype was counted ten times or more. The chain uses TRBV7-9 and TRBJ1-4, with D possibly being TRBD1 (6 bases). The CDR3 extends over 16 amino acids. Looked up from germline, CDR1 is SEHNR and CDR2 is FQNEAQ (reference sequence). Deletions cut 4 bases from V and 4 bases from J, with 16 bases between. The CDR3 here is CASSSRTDGYNEKLFF. The CDR3 DNA sequence: TGTGCCAGCAGCTCTCGGACAGATGGATATAATGAAAAACTGTTTTTT.

V and J are TRBV7-2 and TRBJ2-7; 13 nucleotides line up with TRBD2. This CDR3 spans 24 amino acids. V gave up 1 base and J gave up 5 bases; unmatched junction bases: 29. CDR1 is SGHTA and CDR2 is FQGNSA in the germline V gene. Here the CDR3 reads CASSLVSRANTGTSGTKTGDEQYF. The CDR3 DNA is TGTGCCAGCAGCTTAGTAAGCAGAGCAAACACCGGGACTAGCGGGACGAAAACCGGAGACGAGCAGTACTTC. Together with reference TRBV7-2 and TRBJ2-7, the CDR3 gives the full variable domain: GAGVSQSPSNKVTEKGKDVELRCDPISGHTALYWYRQSLGQGLEFLIYFQGNSAPDKSGLPSDRFSAERTGGSVSTLTIQRTQQEDSAVYLCASSLVSRANTGTSGTKTGDEQYFGPGTRLTVT.

This clonotype was recorded many times. The gene calls are TRBV6-4 and TRBJ2-1; D uncertain. Trimming took off 4 bases at V and 4 bases at J, with 8 bases between the two ends. Germline V gene lookup returns CDR1 MRHNA and CDR2 SNTAGT. This CDR3 has 13 residues. The CDR3 sequence is CASSVAEYNEQFF. The CDR3 bases are TGTGCCAGCAGTGTGGCGGAGTACAATGAGCAGTTCTTC.